This T cell receptor (beta chain) came from a study of blood T cell repertoires in COVID-19 (dated by TCRdb to the early 2020s). In terms of the full investigation: Samples from collaborators originated in the United States, Italy and Spain and spanned both the acute and convalescent phases of COVID-19. The material from the prospective study consisted of cDNA or gDNA derived from T cells, B-cell-depleted T cells, or PBMCs. Subjects who had been exposed to COVID-19, were actively infected with it, or had recovered from it provided the deeply sampled blood TCRbeta repertoires that made up the dataset. A freely available public database, intended as a resource for researchers studying the immune response to SARS-CoV-2, is where the repertoires were released. Samples came from the ongoing ImmuneRACE study (first 160 participants) plus 1,254 subjects from 6 global collaborators. Nearly every sample came with metadata listing a de-identified subject ID, COVID-19 status, age in years and sex. Where available, HLA class I and class II types were taken from metadata supplied by the sample provider and were not determined by assay-based typing. Summary of the overall study and its limitations: The amount of clinical and demographic metadata varied by source and participant and was provided uncurated.

Each collaborating institution followed its own protocols to collect whole blood in K2EDTA tubes. Collaborator samples were shipped for TCRbeta analysis as frozen whole blood, isolated PBMCs, or DNA extracted from either sample type. Via the germline V gene, CDR1 is KGHDR and CDR2 SFDVKD. Including cysteine and phenylalanine, the CDR3 has 15 amino acids. Only CDR3 DNA remains: 45 bases, in frame from the first base. Germline trimming amounts to 2 bases on V and 7 bases on J, with 9 as the count of junction bases outside the gene matches. TCRbeta CDR3 regions were amplified from genomic DNA using the immunoSEQ Assay, a bias-controlled multiplex PCR. The original pipeline was this. Within the assay, amplification of reference gene primers was used to estimate how many nucleated cells each sample contained. To quantify the absolute abundance of each unique TCRbeta CDR3 rearrangement, sequence reads were collapsed and filtered. For each sample, productive Simpson clonality was calculated as the square root of Simpson's diversity index over productive rearrangements. The table comes from immuneACCESS by way of TCRdb, which keeps in-frame sequences with V and J called. Part of the clones is missing from these tables; in studies checked, under half for an unresolved V gene and the rest for unknown reasons. The V and J calls and clone size were taken over from that table, and D and trimming were inferred from the DNA. The table for this sample lists 75,000 to 90,000 clones; around 91% of them were counted only once. Together, the top ten hold over 1.5% of the sample.

Comments on this clone: The clone's antigen remains unknown. Base qualities were left out, and no much larger clone turns up one base away.

The specimen sequenced was peripheral blood. The rearranged segments are TRBV24-1 and TRBJ2-5; 7 bases in between match TRBD1. The TCR comes from a woman in her forties or fifties in a cohort sampled during active COVID-19. This receptor has the CDR3 CATSDSRQGFGTQYF. The DNA sequence follows: TGTGCCACCAGTGATTCCCGACAGGGATTCGGGACCCAGTACTTC.